These 8 T cell receptor beta chains were sequenced from one sample in a study of Ad26.COV2.S vaccination and SARS-CoV-2 variants. Profiled with immunoSEQ multiplex PCR; TCRdb holds only in-frame clones, not every one. The table lists around 300,000 clones, 88% of them singletons. Stated treatment: some 20 received Ad26.COV2.S at low or high dose, single or two shots; several received placebo; per-sample allocation not given. Sampling took place 63 days after the first vaccine or placebo injection. The sequences come from peripheral blood, collected in a trial of Ad26.COV2.S vaccine versus placebo. These receptor sequences come from a person aged 18-60 years who received the Ad26.COV2.S COVID-19 vaccine or a placebo.

The CDR3 protein is CASSLVGQGANNSPLHF. In nucleotides, the CDR3 is TGTGCCAGCAGCTTAGTAGGACAGGGGGCTAATAATTCACCCCTCCACTTT. J is TRBJ1-6 and V is TRBV7-2; 11 bases line up with TRBD1. The CDR3 covers 17 residues. Germline V lookup: CDR1 SGHTA, CDR2 FQGNSA. After removal of 1 base from V and 5 bases from J, the junction contained 4 bases not matched to a gene.

V and J are TRBV4-3 and TRBJ2-7; TRBD2 agrees at 8 bases. Germline V gene lookup returns CDR1 LGHNA and CDR2 YSLEER. Trimming cost V 0 bases and J 2 bases; bases outside gene matches: 6. This CDR3 has 16 residues. CDR3 sequence (DNA): TGCGCCAGCAGCCAAGATATGACTAGCGCAACCTACGAGCAGTACTTC. Translated: CASSQDMTSATYEQYF.

On this clone: The germline gene is not matched at one end of the junction; a read error may be the cause. J is TRBJ1-2 and V is TRBV5-5; 10 nucleotides line up with TRBD1. This CDR3 is built from 15 residues. Looked up from germline, CDR1 is SGHKS and CDR2 is YYEKEE (reference sequence). The CDR3 region is CASSLGQGMDYGYTF. The CDR3 nucleotides read TGTGCCAGCAGTTTGGGACAGGGGATGGACTATGGCTACACCTTC.

V and J are TRBV3-1 (or the pseudogene TRBV3-2) and TRBJ2-7; maybe TRBD2 (6 bases). This CDR3 region has 14 residues. The germline V and J ends were trimmed by 4 bases and 6 bases, with 16 bases remaining between them. Germline lookup yields CDR1 LGHDT and CDR2 YNNKEL (reference sequence). The CDR3 sequence is CASSPVGGLGEQYF. CDR3 DNA sequence: TGTGCCAGCAGCCCTGTGGGAGGATTGGGCGAGCAGTACTTC.

The chain recombines TRBV3-1 (or the pseudogene TRBV3-2) with TRBJ2-3; D not resolved. Trimming stripped 4 bases from V and 6 bases from J, with 14 bases between. Germline V gives CDR1 LGHDT, CDR2 YNNKEL (reference sequence). CDR3 size: 14 residues. The CDR3 spells CASSRWRLGDTQYF. CDR3 coding DNA: TGTGCCAGCAGCCGATGGCGGCTAGGGGATACGCAGTATTTT.

The chain is built from TRBV7-6 and TRBJ2-7; D is unclear. Germline loops: CDR1 SGHVS, CDR2 FNYEAQ. With 5 bases removed from V and 2 bases from J, the gap between germline ends came to 22 bases. This CDR3 is 17 amino acids long. DNA for the CDR3: TGTGCCAGCAGCAATGGACCACTCGGAAGATCCACCTACGAGCAGTACTTC. Protein sequence: CASSNGPLGRSTYEQYF.

The chain uses TRBV4-1 and TRBJ1-4, with D tentatively TRBD1 (6 bases). The V end lost 1 base, the J end lost 5 bases, and 11 bases lay between the germline ends. CDR3 length: 15 residues. Germline loops: CDR1 MGHRA, CDR2 YSYEKL. CDR3: CASSQGTAQNEKLFF. DNA for the CDR3: TGCGCCAGCAGCCAAGGGACAGCACAAAATGAAAAACTGTTTTTT.

The table lists this clone with a count of one. The rearrangement links TRBV19 to TRBJ2-2; possible D gene TRBD1, 5 bases. There are 14 residues in the CDR3. V was trimmed by 3 bases and J by 7 bases, leaving 12 bases between them. CDR1 and CDR2 (germline): LNHDA, SQIVND (reference sequence). CDR3 sequence: CASSMWSGHGELFF. The CDR3 DNA reads as TGTGCCAGTAGTATGTGGTCAGGGCACGGGGAGCTGTTTTTT.